The clone carrying this T cell receptor beta chain was observed once. Its specificity is not known. This sample stems from a study of siplizumab effects on memory and regulatory T cells. General study findings and limits: Alloreactive sequences whose origin lay in unstimulated CD4+ memory cells were significantly reduced by siplizumab. In unstimulated cells, naive T cells appeared more diverse than memory T cells and seemed major alloresponse contributors.

Assaying covered roughly 92,000 TCR templates per sample. This table comes from immunoSEQ multiplex PCR, and its TCRdb copy is limited to in-frame clones, with some not included. The table records approximately 100,000 clones, roughly 94% of them present only once. Germline V gives CDR1 MDHEN, CDR2 SYDVKM. This CDR3 is 12 amino acids long. The V end lost 5 bases, the J end lost 12 bases, and 15 bases lay between the germline ends. Sequencing was carried out using Tregs sorted from blood. The chain couples TRBV28 to TRBJ2-3, with no clear D. The receptor was isolated from a human donor in good health. This chain's CDR3 is CASSLTTGPQYF. CDR3 DNA: TGTGCCAGCAGTCTCACGACCGGGCCCCAGTATTTT.